This entry features one T cell receptor beta chain sequence. The antigen is undetermined. The source of the sample is a study of cytomegalovirus exposure and HLA in healthy donors. Across the study: Earlier sequencing of some 190 million T cells yielded under 120 million unique TCR beta sequences. Study findings and constraints: V- and J-gene trimming of TCR beta was linked (in a later analysis) to a missense DCLRE1C variant. Reportedly, cytomegalovirus status was diagnosed with high sensitivity and specificity. Prediction of most subjects' HLA-A and HLA-B alleles by TCR beta sequences was reportedly accurate.

The PCR employed 60 Vbeta primers together with 13 Jbeta primers. Some clones are missing from TCRdb's copy, which holds only in-frame ones; the method was immunoSEQ multiplex PCR. The table records 140,000 or so clones, 61% of them present only once. Trimming cost V 0 bases and J 7 bases, with 12 bases left between them. Germline V lookup: CDR1 SNHLY, CDR2 FYNNEI. The CDR3 consists of 14 residues. Sample: PBMCs. This receptor was obtained from a male donor in good health and CMV-seronegative. This chain links TRBV2 with TRBJ2-5; D not certain. DNA of the CDR3: TGTGCCAGCAGTGAAGCCCCAAACCTGGCGACCCAGTACTTC. Amino acids: CASSEAPNLATQYF.